This TCR beta chain was sequenced for a study of T cell responses to AZD1222 COVID-19 vaccine. The table came from immunoSEQ multiplex PCR; TCRdb's copy has only in-frame clones and leaves some out. This table holds 160,000 or so clones, about 90% found once. V was pared by 6 bases and J by 0 bases, with 13 bases between. The CDR3 totals 15 residues. Germline CDR1 reads LNHNV; CDR2 reads YYDKDF (reference sequence). The chain recombines TRBV15 with TRBJ2-3; no clear D. This material consisted of peripheral blood, taken on day 0 of AZD1222 vaccination. The sequence was collected from an adult in good health. The DNA for the CDR3 is TGTGCCACCAGGACGGACCTACCTAGCACAGATACGCAGTATTTT. This translates into CATRTDLPSTDTQYF. The entire variable domain, with the rest obtained from reference TRBV15 and TRBJ2-3, is as follows: DAMVIQNPRYQVTQFGKPVTLSCSQTLNHNVMYWYQQKSSQAPKLLFHYYDKDFNNEADTPDNFQSRRPNTSFCFLDIRSPGLGDTAMYLCATRTDLPSTDTQYFGPGTRLTVL.